These 15 T cell receptor beta chains came from one sample sequenced in a study of early T cells in non-severe SARS-CoV-2 infection. TCRdb reanalysed the 5' RACE reads using MiXCR and keeps one entry per CDR3 protein. The table has some 57,000 distinct CDR3 sequences, 10% to 15% seen once. Material: whole blood. The receptors stem from an adult who was a healthcare worker with PCR-confirmed SARS-CoV-2 infection or an uninfected control (not recorded which).

This chain links TRBV2 with TRBJ1-1; TRBD1 is a possible D gene (6 bases). There are 13 residues in the CDR3. Trimming cost V 7 bases and J 1 base, with 10 bases left between them. In germline, CDR1 is SNHLY, CDR2 FYNNEI. CDR3 nucleotides: TGTGCCAGCACTTGGACAGAGAACACTGAAGCTTTCTTT. Translating it yields CASTWTENTEAFF.

This clonotype has a count of ten or more. The CDR3 DNA follows: TGTGCCAGCAGCCTCAGGGATACGCAGTATTTT. Its translation: CASSLRDTQYF. The rearrangement joins TRBV14 to TRBJ2-3; D gene ambiguous. Trimming removed 4 bases at V and 6 bases at J, with 5 bases between. The CDR3 extends over 11 amino acids. CDR1 is SGHDN and CDR2 is FVKESK in the germline V gene. The entire variable domain, with the rest obtained from reference TRBV14 and TRBJ2-3, is as follows: EAGVTQFPSHSVIEKGQTVTLRCDPISGHDNLYWYRRVMGKEIKFLLHFVKESKQDESGMPNNRFLAERTGGTYSTLKVQPAELEDSGVYFCASSLRDTQYFGPGTRLTVL.

This rearrangement joins TRBV7-2 to TRBJ2-3; tentative D call: TRBD2 (7 bases). The CDR3 is 13 amino acids. CDR1 and CDR2 from the germline V gene are SGHTA and FQGNSA. V lost 1 base to trimming and J lost 11 bases, with 13 bases between them. CDR3 sequence (DNA): TGTGCCAGCAGCTTAGAGGGGGGGCAGGAGCAGTATTTT. Residues: CASSLEGGQEQYF. The full variable domain, in which reference TRBV7-2 and TRBJ2-3 provide the parts outside the CDR3, is GAGVSQSPSNKVTEKGKDVELRCDPISGHTALYWYRQSLGQGLEFLIYFQGNSAPDKSGLPSDRFSAERTGGSVSTLTIQRTQQEDSAVYLCASSLEGGQEQYFGPGTRLTVL.

This clonotype has ten or more counts. This chain uses TRBV11-2 with TRBJ2-7; D not certain. Germline assignment: CDR1 SGHAT and CDR2 FQNNGV. The CDR3 is made up of 12 amino acids. Trimming pared 5 bases from V and 3 bases from J, leaving 8 bases between. The CDR3 loop is CASSPLNYEQYF. As DNA, the CDR3 is TGTGCCAGCAGCCCCCTCAACTACGAGCAGTACTTC.

This clonotype turned up a few times. The chain is built from TRBV10-2 and TRBJ1-2; D uncertain. The CDR3 consists of 12 residues. Germline CDR1 is WSHSY and CDR2 is SAAADI. Between the trimmed V and J ends, which lost 4 bases and 3 bases, there was a span of 6 bases. CDR3 bases: TGCGCCAGCAGTGTGGGGTACTATGGCTACACCTTC. It translates to CASSVGYYGYTF.

The V gene is TRBV2, the J gene TRBJ1-2, with D unclear. The germline gives CDR1 SNHLY, CDR2 FYNNEI. The CDR3 totals 11 residues. V was shortened by 5 bases and J by 3 bases, with 4 bases between the two germline ends. CDR3 nucleotides: TGTGCCAGCAGTCTCGACTATGGCTACACCTTC. This codes for CASSLDYGYTF.

This clonotype occurred a few times. The gene calls are TRBV4-2 and TRBJ2-3; possible D gene TRBD2, 6 bases. CDR3 length: 16 residues. V dropped 1 base and J dropped 0 bases, with 11 bases sitting between them. Germline V gives CDR1 LGHNA, CDR2 YNFKEQ. The CDR3 sequence is CASSQGGDSSTDTQYF. DNA for the CDR3: TGTGCCAGCAGCCAAGGGGGGGATTCTAGCACAGATACGCAGTATTTT.

The chain couples TRBV27 to TRBJ2-1, with TRBD2 as a possible D gene (6 bases). Germline-derived CDR1 and CDR2 are MNHEY and SMNVEV (reference sequence). Trimming removed 4 bases at V and 3 bases at J, with 10 bases between. The CDR3 runs to 14 residues. CDR3 bases: TGTGCCAGCAGTTACGGGGGAAACTACAATGAGCAGTTCTTC. Translation gives CASSYGGNYNEQFF.

This clonotype was counted between two and nine times. This rearrangement joins TRBV6-2 or TRBV6-3 to TRBJ2-3; D ambiguous. CDR3 length: 13 amino acids. Trimming pared 11 bases from V and 4 bases from J, leaving 16 bases between. The V gene's germline CDR1 is MNHEY and CDR2 SVGEGT. The CDR3 loop reads CAVSIGLADTQYF. DNA for the CDR3: TGTGCCGTCAGCATTGGTCTCGCAGATACGCAGTATTTT.

This clonotype was counted a few times. This chain connects TRBV28 to TRBJ1-2; unclear D gene. CDR1 is MDHEN and CDR2 is SYDVKM in the germline V gene. The ends were cut back, 5 bases at V and 4 bases at J, with 8 bases in the middle. This CDR3 is built from 12 residues. The CDR3 DNA follows: TGTGCCAGCAGTGCAGAAAGCTATGGCTACACCTTC. As protein: CASSAESYGYTF.

This clonotype was seen a handful of times. The chain is built from TRBV29-1 and TRBJ2-7; 9 bases line up with TRBD1. The CDR3 consists of 11 residues. Germline V gene lookup returns CDR1 SQVTM and CDR2 ANQGSEA. The V and J ends lost 6 bases and 6 bases, in that order; junction bases with no gene match: 3. CDR3 nucleotides: TGCAGCGTGGGGACAGGGACCGAGCAGTACTTC. It specifies CSVGTGTEQYF.

This chain links TRBV13 with TRBJ2-1, with 13 bases that match TRBD2. Germline V gene data show CDR1 as PRHDT and CDR2 as FYEKMQ (reference sequence). The CDR3 covers 17 residues. V lost 4 bases and J lost 8; bases outside the gene matches: 11. The CDR3 region is CASSSWTSGRVPHEQFF. The CDR3 DNA follows: TGTGCCAGCAGCTCCTGGACTAGCGGGAGAGTGCCCCATGAGCAGTTCTTC.

This clonotype has a handful of counts. This rearrangement joins TRBV11-2 to TRBJ2-4; D is perhaps TRBD2 (6 bases). Germline V gene data show CDR1 as SGHAT and CDR2 as FQNNGV. The CDR3 length is 18 residues. V lost 1 base and J 0 bases, leaving 16 bases between the germline ends. The CDR3 DNA reads as TGTGCCAGCAGCTTAGGAAATAGCGGAAGCCTAGCCAAAAACATTCAGTACTTC. This gives the protein CASSLGNSGSLAKNIQYF.

The rearrangement joins TRBV5-4 to TRBJ2-2, with D hard to call. CDR3 length: 15 amino acids. V was trimmed by 4 bases and J by 1 base, leaving 11 bases between them. Germline values: CDR1 SGHNT, CDR2 YYREEE (reference sequence). This CDR3 is CASSPGMENTGELFF. DNA for the CDR3: TGTGCCAGCAGCCCCGGAATGGAGAACACCGGGGAGCTGTTTTTT.

This clonotype was recorded many times. The chain has TRBV4-1 and TRBJ1-6; 8 bases agree with TRBD1. Germline-derived CDR1 and CDR2 are MGHRA and YSYEKL. Unmatched junction bases numbered 10, after V lost 0 bases and J lost 6 bases. This CDR3 spans 18 amino acids. The DNA of the CDR3 is TGCGCCAGCAGCCAAGAAGGGCGAGACAGGGGAGGTAATTCACCCCTCCACTTT. Its protein is CASSQEGRDRGGNSPLHF.